These T cell receptor beta chains were read from a single sample in a study of blood T cell repertoires in COVID-19. Only in-frame clones appear in the TCRdb table, and some are missing; sequencing was by immunoSEQ multiplex PCR. The sample includes 50,000 to 75,000 clones, 79% of them seen just once. Specimen: peripheral blood. The receptors derive from a man aged 60 to 75 with acute or convalescent COVID-19. The CDR3 runs from the conserved cysteine through the conserved F or W. A clone size is listed for some rows: how often the clone was seen (once, few, many), or a class if it is expanded.

V gene,clone size,J gene,CDR3 protein
TRBV28,.,TRBJ2-1,CASSPAGTPLNEQFF
TRBV11-2,.,TRBJ2-7,CASSYNRGRTYEQYF
TRBV11-2,.,TRBJ2-3,CASSSEGLAGTDTQYF
TRBV7-9,.,TRBJ1-1,CASRDRGGDTEAFF
TRBV7-3,.,TRBJ2-7,CASSLTWAGRGFYEQYF
TRBV7-9,few,TRBJ2-1,CASSFGGNNEQFF
TRBV7-9,.,TRBJ2-1,CASGQFSYNEQFF
TRBV7-8,.,TRBJ2-7,CASSLRDRDSYEQYF
TRBV3-1/TRBV3-2,.,TRBJ1-2,CASSLKAGQGAGYTF
TRBV6-2/TRBV6-3,.,TRBJ2-7,CASSYALTYEQYF
TRBV24-1,.,TRBJ1-4,CATSDPQQGGEKLFF
TRBV5-4,.,TRBJ1-6,CASSLGQQSSYNSPLHF
TRBV28,.,TRBJ2-2,CASSPETGELFF
TRBV4-2,.,TRBJ2-7,CASSQDGASGDEQYF
TRBV10-1,.,TRBJ1-5,CASSLTRDRGNQPQHF
TRBV18,.,TRBJ2-4,CASSPGRASTKNIQYF
TRBV7-9,.,TRBJ2-7,CASSSRSARNYEQYF
TRBV5-5,.,TRBJ1-5,CASSSIGASNQPQHF
TRBV9,once,TRBJ2-3,CASSAPLSPESKREGSTDTQYF
TRBV5-6,.,TRBJ1-5,CASSSAQTGLNQPQHF
TRBV7-8,.,TRBJ2-2,CASSLVLATDTGELFF
TRBV29-1,.,TRBJ1-2,CSVEKGSYGYTF
TRBV29-1,.,TRBJ2-1,CSVDPGLAGGNEQFF
TRBV2,.,TRBJ2-1,CASSEEGVRGEQFF
TRBV7-2,.,TRBJ1-2,CASSLPDTTNYGYTF
TRBV23-1,once,TRBJ1-1,CASSLDRAETEAFF
TRBV6-2/TRBV6-3,.,TRBJ1-2,CASSLKGDNYGYTF
TRBV4-2,.,TRBJ2-1,CASSQGVAGVLYNEQFF
TRBV5-1,.,TRBJ2-2,CASSPGVNLIGELFF
TRBV7-2,.,TRBJ2-5,CASSLAPSGTGETQYF
TRBV7-2,.,TRBJ1-4,CASSLNTGNEKLFF
TRBV6-2/TRBV6-3,few,TRBJ2-2,CASSYSNPGLSF
TRBV11-1,.,TRBJ1-1,CASSGQINTEAFF
TRBV7-9,.,TRBJ1-5,CASSLLDGNQPQHF
TRBV9,.,TRBJ1-6,CASSGQGARNSPLHF
TRBV7-2,.,TRBJ1-5,CASSLGAENQPQHF
TRBV27,.,TRBJ2-5,CASRDRVQETQYF